One and the same sample provided the 2 T cell receptor beta chains below, sequenced in a study of shared clonotypes between healthy human individuals. Here immunoSEQ multiplex PCR was the method, and the copy in TCRdb shows in-frame clones only, minus some. The sample gives 1,400,000 or so clones, around 98.5% of which show up once; about 0.34% is in the top ten. Sequencing was performed on naive CD4+ T cells sorted from blood. Stated subset: CD45RA+ positively selected. All receptors derive from a man in his thirties or forties in good health.

V is TRBV13 and J is TRBJ2-7; TRBD2 agrees at 8 bases. The length of the CDR3 is 15 residues. In germline, CDR1 is PRHDT, CDR2 FYEKMQ (reference sequence). The ends lost 2 bases at V and 2 bases at J; junction bases unmatched: 5. The CDR3 reads CASSLRVGLAYEQYF. Here the CDR3 DNA reads TGTGCCAGCAGCTTACGGGTGGGACTAGCCTACGAGCAGTACTTC.

This chain connects TRBV2 to TRBJ2-1, with D unresolved. The germline V gene encodes CDR1 SNHLY and CDR2 FYNNEI. The ends were cut back, 5 bases at V and 5 bases at J, with 22 bases in the middle. The CDR3 is 17 amino acids. The CDR3 loop is CASSPQIALILNNEQFF. The CDR3, as DNA: TGTGCCAGCAGTCCTCAGATAGCCTTGATTCTTAACAATGAGCAGTTCTTC. The full variable domain, in which reference TRBV2 and TRBJ2-1 provide the parts outside the CDR3, is EPEVTQTPSHQVTQMGQEVILRCVPISNHLYFYWYRQILGQKVEFLVSFYNNEISEKSEIFDDQFSVERPDGSNFTLKIRSTKLEDSAMYFCASSPQIALILNNEQFFGPGTRLTVL.